The T cell receptor beta chain under discussion was sequenced for a study of T cell repertoires in cytomegalovirus infection. V shed 8 bases and J 4 bases; nucleotides not matched to a gene: 9. The CDR3 totals 15 residues. CDR1 is MNHEY and CDR2 is SMNVEV in the germline V gene (reference sequence). Study-wide findings and caveats: What dominated the ex vivo response were HLA-C-restricted CMV-specific TCR beta clonotypes.

TCRdb re-called the reads with MiXCR, one entry per CDR3 protein. The data contain hundreds of thousands of distinct CDR3 sequences, 30% to 40% of them singletons. Details on this clonotype: Antigen unknown.

V and J are TRBV27 and TRBJ2-1; TRBD2 agrees at 9 bases. This sequence was found in a human donor in good health (CMV status not recorded). Some clones in this sample may be carry-over from other donors' samples. Sequencing used cultured PBMCs, obtained from culture after CMV antigen stimulation. The CDR3 coding sequence is TGTGCCAGCGCCTCCTCTAGCGGGGTTTACAATGAGCAGTTCTTC. As protein: CASASSSGVYNEQFF.